This T cell receptor beta chain was documented in a study of T cell responses to AZD1222 COVID-19 vaccine. Overall study context: Analyses pooled second doses at about 4 or about 12 weeks. Overall study findings and caveats: No repertoire was sampled before or during the peak T cell response, only after it. Clonal diversity was possibly underestimated, and white British individuals and females predominated among donors.

The method was immunoSEQ multiplex PCR; TCRdb's version includes in-frame clones alone and lacks a portion of them. The data show about 100,000 clones, with approximately 83% seen just once and about 6% held by the top ten. Trimming cost V 4 bases and J 7 bases; bases outside gene matches: 4. The CDR3 spans 15 residues. Germline CDR1 and CDR2: LNHDA and SQIVND (reference sequence). Worth noting for this clone: Its antigen is currently unknown.

This clonotype was obtained from an adult in good health. The V gene is TRBV19, the J gene TRBJ2-1; TRBD2 agrees at 13 bases. Specimen: peripheral blood, collected on day 0 of AZD1222 vaccination. CDR3 sequence (DNA): TGTGCCAGTAGTACACTAGCGGGGGGGCCTAATGAGCAGTTCTTC. Residues: CASSTLAGGPNEQFF.